This T cell receptor (beta chain) emerged from a study of T-cell memory formation after mild COVID-19. Study-level background: There were largely donor-specific TCR clusters.

Notes on the study in general: Contracting clones from day 15 to 85 showed balanced CD4/CD8; later expanders favored CD4+.

TCRdb passed the 5' RACE reads through MiXCR, listing each CDR3 protein once. The sample records roughly 350,000 distinct CDR3 sequences, 21% being singletons. A remark on this clonotype: Its antigen is as yet unknown.

Trimming took off 7 bases at V and 5 bases at J, with 13 bases between the two ends. CDR1 is SNHLY, CDR2 FYNNEI, per germline. The CDR3 has 13 residues. Sequenced material: PBMCs or a T cell subset sorted from them (not recorded which). The clonotype comes from an adult woman who had mild COVID-19 (a few samples of this study predate the infection). Cell type and time point are not known. The chain recombines TRBV2 with TRBJ2-3; tentatively, D is TRBD1 (6 bases). The CDR3 spells CASIARGKDTQYF. Here the CDR3 DNA reads TGTGCCAGCATTGCTAGGGGGAAAGATACGCAGTATTTT.